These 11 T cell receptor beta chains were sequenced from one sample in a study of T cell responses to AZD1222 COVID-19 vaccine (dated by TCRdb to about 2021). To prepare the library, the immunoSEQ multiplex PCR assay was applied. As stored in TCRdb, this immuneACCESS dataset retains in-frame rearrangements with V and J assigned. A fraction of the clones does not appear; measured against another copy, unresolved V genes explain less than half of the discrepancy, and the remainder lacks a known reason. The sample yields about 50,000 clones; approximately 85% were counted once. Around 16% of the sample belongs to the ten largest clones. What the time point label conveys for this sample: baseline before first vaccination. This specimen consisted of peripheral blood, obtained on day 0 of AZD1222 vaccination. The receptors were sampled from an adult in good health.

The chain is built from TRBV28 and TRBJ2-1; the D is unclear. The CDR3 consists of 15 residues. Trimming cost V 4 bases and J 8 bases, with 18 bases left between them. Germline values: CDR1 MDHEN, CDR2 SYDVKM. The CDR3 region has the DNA TGTGCCAGCAGTTCAACCAGCGATCCACCGCATGAGCAGTTCTTC. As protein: CASSSTSDPPHEQFF. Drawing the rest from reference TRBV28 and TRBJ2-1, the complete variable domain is DVKVTQSSRYLVKRTGEKVFLECVQDMDHENMFWYRQDPGLGLRLIYFSYDVKMKEKGDIPEGYSVSREKKERFSLILESASTNQTSMYLCASSSTSDPPHEQFFGPGTRLTVL.

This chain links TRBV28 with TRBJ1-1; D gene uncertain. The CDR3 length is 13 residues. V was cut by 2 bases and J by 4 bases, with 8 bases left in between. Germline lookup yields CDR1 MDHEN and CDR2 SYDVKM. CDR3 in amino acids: CASSLMGSTEAFF. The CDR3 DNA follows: TGTGCCAGCAGTTTAATGGGGAGCACTGAAGCTTTCTTT.

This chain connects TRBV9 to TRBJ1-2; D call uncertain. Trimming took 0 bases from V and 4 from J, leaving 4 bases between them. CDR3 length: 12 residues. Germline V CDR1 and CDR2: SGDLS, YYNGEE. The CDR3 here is CASSVGVYGYTF. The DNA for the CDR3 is TGTGCCAGCAGCGTAGGAGTCTATGGCTACACCTTC.

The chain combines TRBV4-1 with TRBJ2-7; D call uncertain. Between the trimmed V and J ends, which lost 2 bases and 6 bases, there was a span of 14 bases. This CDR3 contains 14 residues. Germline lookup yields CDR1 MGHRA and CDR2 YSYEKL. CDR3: CASSQPVAGFEQYF. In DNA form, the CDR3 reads TGCGCCAGCAGCCAACCAGTGGCTGGGTTCGAGCAGTACTTC.

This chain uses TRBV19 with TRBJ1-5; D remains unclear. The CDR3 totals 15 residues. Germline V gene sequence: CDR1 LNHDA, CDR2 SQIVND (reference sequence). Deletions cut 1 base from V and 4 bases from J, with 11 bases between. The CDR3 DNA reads TGTGCCAGTAGTATAGCAGGAGCCTCAAATCAGCCCCAGCATTTT. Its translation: CASSIAGASNQPQHF. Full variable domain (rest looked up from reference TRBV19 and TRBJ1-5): DGGITQSPKYLFRKEGQNVTLSCEQNLNHDAMYWYRQDPGQGLRLIYYSQIVNDFQKGDIAEGYSVSREKKESFPLTVTSAQKNPTAFYLCASSIAGASNQPQHFGDGTRLSIL.

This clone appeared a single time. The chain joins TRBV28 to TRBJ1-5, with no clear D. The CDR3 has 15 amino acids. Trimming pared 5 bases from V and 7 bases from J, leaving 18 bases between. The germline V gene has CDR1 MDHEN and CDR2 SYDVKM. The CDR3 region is CASSPSSPAVQPQHF. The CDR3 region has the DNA TGTGCCAGCAGTCCCTCGAGTCCGGCTGTCCAGCCCCAGCATTTT.

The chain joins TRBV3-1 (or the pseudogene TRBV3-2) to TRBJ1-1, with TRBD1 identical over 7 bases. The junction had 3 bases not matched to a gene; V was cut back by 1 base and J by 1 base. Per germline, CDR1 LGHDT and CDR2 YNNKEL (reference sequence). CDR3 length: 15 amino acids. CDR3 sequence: CASSQAGTANTEAFF. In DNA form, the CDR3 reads TGTGCCAGCAGCCAAGCGGGGACAGCGAACACTGAAGCTTTCTTT.

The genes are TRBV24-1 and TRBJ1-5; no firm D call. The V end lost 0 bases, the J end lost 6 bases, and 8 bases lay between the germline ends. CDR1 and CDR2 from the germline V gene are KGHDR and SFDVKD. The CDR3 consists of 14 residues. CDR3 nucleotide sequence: TGTGCCACCAGTGATTTGTTATCAGGTCAGCCCCAGCATTTT. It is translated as CATSDLLSGQPQHF.

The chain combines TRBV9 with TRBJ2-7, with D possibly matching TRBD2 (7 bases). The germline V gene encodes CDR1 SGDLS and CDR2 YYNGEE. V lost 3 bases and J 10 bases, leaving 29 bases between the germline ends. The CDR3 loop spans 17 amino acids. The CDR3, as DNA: TGTGCCAGCAGCGCCGGACCTACCAGCGGGGATCGAGGGGGACAGTACTTC. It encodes CASSAGPTSGDRGGQYF.

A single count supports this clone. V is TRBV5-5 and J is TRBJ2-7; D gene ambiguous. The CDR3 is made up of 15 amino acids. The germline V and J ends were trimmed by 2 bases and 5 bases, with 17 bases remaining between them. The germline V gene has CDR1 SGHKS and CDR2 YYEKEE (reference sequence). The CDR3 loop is CASSLVPNSQDEQYF. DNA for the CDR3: TGTGCCAGCAGCTTAGTACCGAATTCGCAGGACGAGCAGTACTTC.

Here the CDR3 reads CASSPNTPGATNEKLFF. The CDR3 DNA reads as TGTGCCAGCTCACCAAACACGCCAGGGGCTACTAATGAAAAACTGTTTTTT. The chain is built from TRBV18 and TRBJ1-4; D perhaps matches TRBD1 (6 bases). The germline gives CDR1 KGHSH, CDR2 LQKENI. The CDR3 extends over 17 amino acids. Trimming pared 2 bases from V and 2 bases from J, leaving 15 bases between. The full variable domain, its missing parts supplied by reference TRBV18 and TRBJ1-4, is NAGVMQNPRHLVRRRGQEARLRCSPMKGHSHVYWYRQLPEEGLKFMVYLQKENIIDESGMPKERFSAEFPKEGPSILRIQQVVRGDSAAYFCASSPNTPGATNEKLFFGSGTQLSVL.